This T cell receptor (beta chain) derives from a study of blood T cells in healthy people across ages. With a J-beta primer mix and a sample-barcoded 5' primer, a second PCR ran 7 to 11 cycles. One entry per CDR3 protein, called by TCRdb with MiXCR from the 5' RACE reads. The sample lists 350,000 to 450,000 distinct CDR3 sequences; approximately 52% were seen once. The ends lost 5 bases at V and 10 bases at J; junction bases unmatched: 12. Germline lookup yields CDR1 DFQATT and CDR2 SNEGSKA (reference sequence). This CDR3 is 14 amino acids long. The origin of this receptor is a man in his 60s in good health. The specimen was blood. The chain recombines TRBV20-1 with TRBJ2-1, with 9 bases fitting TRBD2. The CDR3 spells CSAGVSGRPGEQFF. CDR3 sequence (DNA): TGCAGTGCTGGGGTAAGCGGGAGGCCGGGAGAGCAGTTCTTC.